Each of the 20 T cell receptor beta chains below was sequenced from the same sample in a study of blood T cell repertoires in COVID-19. Generated by immunoSEQ multiplex PCR, the TCRdb table keeps only in-frame clones and is missing some. The top ten clones hold 3.2% of a sample with about 190,000 clones, around 83% of them seen once. The material sequenced was PBMCs or T cells enriched from blood (not recorded which). Source of these receptors: a woman aged 25 to 39 who had been exposed to COVID-19.

The CDR3 sequence is CASSLGARGPYQPQHF. For the CDR3, the DNA is TGTGCCAGCAGCTTAGGGGCTAGGGGGCCCTATCAGCCCCAGCATTTT. The rearrangement links TRBV7-8 to TRBJ1-5; 7 bases line up with TRBD1. The V and J ends lost 1 base and 5 bases, in that order; junction bases with no gene match: 8. There are 16 residues in the CDR3. Per the germline V gene, CDR1 is SGHVS and CDR2 is FQNEAQ.

V and J are TRBV9 and TRBJ2-3; perhaps TRBD2 as D (6 bases). From germline, CDR1 is SGDLS and CDR2 YYNGEE. The ends were cut back, 0 bases at V and 4 bases at J, with 12 bases in the middle. The CDR3 is 15 amino acids. CDR3 sequence reads: CASSVVGLAADTQYF. CDR3 DNA: TGTGCCAGCAGCGTAGTGGGGTTAGCGGCAGATACGCAGTATTTT.

This clone was detected only once. The gene calls are TRBV5-1 and TRBJ2-7, with a weak D call TRBD1 (5 bases). Germline lookup yields CDR1 SGHRS and CDR2 YFSETQ. This CDR3 has 14 amino acids. Trimming removed 1 base at V and 0 bases at J, with 8 bases between. Here the CDR3 reads CASSLSDSSYEQYF. The CDR3 nucleotides are TGCGCCAGCAGCTTGTCCGACAGCTCCTACGAGCAGTACTTC.

The rearrangement links TRBV3-1 (or the pseudogene TRBV3-2) to TRBJ2-1; 11 positions match TRBD2. The trim removed 1 base at V and 7 bases at J, leaving 9 bases unmatched. The CDR3 has 17 amino acids. Germline CDR1 is LGHDT and CDR2 is YNNKEL (reference sequence). The CDR3 DNA is TGTGCCAGCAGCCAAGCGTGGGCTAGCGGGGGGAATAATGAGCAGTTCTTC. Protein sequence: CASSQAWASGGNNEQFF.

V usage is TRBV27 and J usage is TRBJ2-1; 12 bases map to TRBD1. Germline lookup yields CDR1 MNHEY and CDR2 SMNVEV (reference sequence). The CDR3 covers 18 residues. V shed 8 bases and J 0 bases; nucleotides not matched to a gene: 11. The CDR3 here is CASPTPGTGGRSYNEQFF. CDR3 DNA sequence: TGTGCCAGCCCAACTCCGGGGACAGGGGGCCGCTCCTACAATGAGCAGTTCTTC.

This chain joins TRBV9 and TRBJ2-1; D call uncertain. Germline V gene sequence: CDR1 SGDLS, CDR2 YYNGEE. The CDR3 consists of 13 residues. Trimming took 2 bases from V and 8 from J, leaving 11 bases between them. CDR3 loop: CASSVIEVDEQFF. Here the CDR3 DNA reads TGTGCCAGCAGCGTGATAGAAGTCGATGAGCAGTTCTTC.

The chain recombines TRBV10-2 with TRBJ1-3; 7 positions match TRBD1. The CDR3 runs 19 residues. With 4 bases clipped from V and 0 bases from J, the junction kept 15 bases outside the gene matches. Germline CDR1 WSHSY, CDR2 SAAADI. CDR3 amino acids: CASSVPSLTGTHSGNTIYF. As DNA, the CDR3 is TGCGCCAGCAGTGTCCCATCCTTGACAGGGACCCACTCTGGAAACACCATATATTTT.

The genes are TRBV19 and TRBJ1-5; D is unclear. V lost 5 bases and J lost 1, with 12 bases in between. CDR3 size: 15 residues. The germline CDR1 and CDR2 sequences are LNHDA and SQIVND (reference sequence). Written as DNA, the CDR3 is TGTGCCAGTAGTTCCCAGGATTCGAGCAATCAGCCCCAGCATTTT. Its protein product is CASSSQDSSNQPQHF.

This clone was observed once. This sequence joins TRBV10-3 and TRBJ2-3; tentatively, D is TRBD2 (6 bases). The V gene's germline CDR1 is ENHRY and CDR2 SYGVKD. The CDR3 runs 16 residues. CDR3 amino acids: CATGGPGEPSTDTQYF. The CDR3, as DNA: TGTGCAACAGGAGGGCCTGGGGAACCTAGCACAGATACGCAGTATTTT.

The V gene is TRBV30, the J gene TRBJ2-1, with a possible D match to TRBD2 (6 bases). V was cut by 7 bases and J by 0 bases, with 13 bases left in between. CDR1 GTSNPN and CDR2 SVGIG come from the germline V gene (reference sequence). The CDR3 runs 14 residues. The CDR3 nucleotides are TGTGCCTTCGTGACTAGGACCTCCTACAATGAGCAGTTCTTC. Translation: CAFVTRTSYNEQFF.

The rearrangement joins TRBV14 to TRBJ1-6, with D tentatively TRBD1 (5 bases). CDR1 SGHDN and CDR2 FVKESK come from the germline V gene. The V end was cut by 4 bases, the J end by 7 bases, with 11 bases between. The CDR3 runs 14 residues. The CDR3 DNA reads as TGTGCCAGCAGCCCCAGGGTCCACAATTCACCCCTCCACTTT. It translates to CASSPRVHNSPLHF.

The chain uses TRBV7-9 and TRBJ2-3; possibly TRBD2 for D (6 bases). The CDR3 sequence is 13 residues long. CDR1 and CDR2 from the germline V gene are SEHNR and FQNEAQ (reference sequence). Trimming removed 5 bases at V and 6 bases at J, with 12 bases between. The CDR3 reads CASSTTSLDTQYF. As DNA, the CDR3 is TGTGCCAGCAGCACAACTAGCTTGGATACGCAGTATTTT.

The rearrangement links TRBV19 to TRBJ2-3; D may be TRBD2 (7 bases). Trimming cost V 3 bases and J 5 bases, with 12 bases left between them. There are 14 residues in the CDR3. The germline V gene has CDR1 LNHDA and CDR2 SQIVND (reference sequence). CDR3 nucleotide sequence: TGTGCCAGTAGTATGTGGGGGGGGCAAGATACGCAGTATTTT. Translating it yields CASSMWGGQDTQYF. The complete variable domain, with remaining parts taken from reference TRBV19 and TRBJ2-3, reads DGGITQSPKYLFRKEGQNVTLSCEQNLNHDAMYWYRQDPGQGLRLIYYSQIVNDFQKGDIAEGYSVSREKKESFPLTVTSAQKNPTAFYLCASSMWGGQDTQYFGPGTRLTVL.

The rearrangement uses TRBV6-5 and TRBJ1-2, with 7 bases that match TRBD1. The junction had 12 bases not matched to a gene; V was cut back by 6 bases and J by 8 bases. This CDR3 is built from 14 residues. Germline-derived CDR1 and CDR2 are MNHEY and SVGAGI. In DNA form, the CDR3 reads TGTGCCAGCAGGCCCCCGACAGGGCTCCAGGGCTACACCTTC. Residues: CASRPPTGLQGYTF.

The genes are TRBV4-3 and TRBJ1-3; 7 bases line up with TRBD1. Germline loops: CDR1 LGHNA, CDR2 YSLEER. The CDR3 loop spans 15 amino acids. Trimming removed 0 bases from V and 8 bases from J; junction bases left unmatched: 7. Here the CDR3 reads CASSQDVGGPYTIYF. The CDR3 bases are TGCGCCAGCAGCCAAGATGTAGGGGGCCCATACACCATATATTTT.

A single count supports this clone. V gene TRBV5-6 combines with J gene TRBJ2-5; TRBD1 agrees at 10 bases. The germline V gene encodes CDR1 SGHDT and CDR2 YYEEEE. This CDR3 spans 15 amino acids. The V segment lost 3 bases and the J segment 5 bases; nucleotides outside the gene matches: 7. CDR3 region: CASSSTGTGDETQYF. DNA of the CDR3: TGTGCCAGCAGCTCTACCGGGACAGGGGACGAGACCCAGTACTTC. Full variable domain (rest looked up from reference TRBV5-6 and TRBJ2-5): DAGVTQSPTHLIKTRGQQVTLRCSPKSGHDTVSWYQQALGQGPQFIFQYYEEEERQRGNFPDRFSGHQFPNYSSELNVNALLLGDSALYLCASSSTGTGDETQYFGPGTRLLVL.

The V gene is TRBV29-1, the J gene TRBJ1-1, with TRBD1 matching over 7 bases. V shed 4 bases, J shed 3 bases, and the junction held 8 bases outside the gene matches. Germline-derived CDR1 and CDR2 are SQVTM and ANQGSEA. The CDR3 covers 14 residues. This CDR3 reads CSVGAGGRDTEAFF. CDR3 coding DNA: TGCAGCGTTGGGGCAGGGGGTCGGGACACTGAAGCTTTCTTT.

Only one count was recorded for this clone. The genes are TRBV7-6 and TRBJ2-3; D is undetermined. This CDR3 contains 12 residues. Trimming took off 4 bases at V and 7 bases at J, with 9 bases between the two ends. CDR1 and CDR2 from the germline V gene are SGHVS and FNYEAQ. The CDR3 nucleotides read TGTGCCAGCAGCTCCCGCGTAAATACGCAGTATTTT. It encodes CASSSRVNTQYF.

J is TRBJ1-3 and V is TRBV7-2, with D maybe TRBD1 (5 bases). This CDR3 has 15 amino acids. Germline CDR1 SGHTA, CDR2 FQGNSA. Trimming cost V 1 base and J 0 bases, with 7 bases left between them. CDR3 protein: CASSLGGYSGNTIYF. The CDR3 coding sequence is TGTGCCAGCAGCTTAGGGGGCTACTCTGGAAACACCATATATTTT.

The rearrangement links TRBV14 to TRBJ2-2; a weak D match, TRBD1 (5 bases). The CDR3 totals 14 residues. Germline values: CDR1 SGHDN, CDR2 FVKESK. With 2 bases removed from V and 4 bases from J, the gap between germline ends came to 8 bases. The CDR3 nucleotides read TGTGCCAGCAGCCAATATCAGGGCACCGGGGAGCTGTTTTTT. This sequence encodes CASSQYQGTGELFF. Using reference TRBV14 and TRBJ2-2 for the parts outside the CDR3, the full variable domain is EAGVTQFPSHSVIEKGQTVTLRCDPISGHDNLYWYRRVMGKEIKFLLHFVKESKQDESGMPNNRFLAERTGGTYSTLKVQPAELEDSGVYFCASSQYQGTGELFFGEGSRLTVL.